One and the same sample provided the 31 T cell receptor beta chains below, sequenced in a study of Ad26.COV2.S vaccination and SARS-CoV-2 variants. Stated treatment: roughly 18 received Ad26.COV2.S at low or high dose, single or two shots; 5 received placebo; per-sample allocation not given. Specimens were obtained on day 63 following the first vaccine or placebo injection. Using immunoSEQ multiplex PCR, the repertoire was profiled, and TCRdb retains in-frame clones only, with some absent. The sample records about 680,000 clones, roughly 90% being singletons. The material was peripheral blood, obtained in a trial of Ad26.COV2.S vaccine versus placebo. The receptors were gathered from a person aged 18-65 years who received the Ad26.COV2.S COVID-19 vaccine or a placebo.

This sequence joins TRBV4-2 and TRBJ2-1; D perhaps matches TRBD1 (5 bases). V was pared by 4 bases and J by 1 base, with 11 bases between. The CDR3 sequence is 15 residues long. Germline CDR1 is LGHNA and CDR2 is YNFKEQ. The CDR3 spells CASSLKQGSYNEQFF. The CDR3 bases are TGTGCCAGCAGCCTCAAGCAGGGTTCCTACAATGAGCAGTTCTTC.

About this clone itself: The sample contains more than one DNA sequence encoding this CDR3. CDR3 sequence reads: CASSSGQGYGYTF. The CDR3 DNA follows: TGTGCCAGCAGCTCTGGACAGGGGTATGGCTACACCTTC. The chain has TRBV7-2 and TRBJ1-2, with 9 bases fitting TRBD1. V shed 4 bases and J 5 bases; nucleotides not matched to a gene: 2. Per the germline V gene, CDR1 is SGHTA and CDR2 is FQGNSA. The CDR3 runs 13 residues.

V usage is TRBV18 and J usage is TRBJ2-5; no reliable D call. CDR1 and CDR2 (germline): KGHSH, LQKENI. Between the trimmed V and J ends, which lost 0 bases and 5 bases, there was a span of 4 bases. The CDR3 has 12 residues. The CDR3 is CASSPPAETQYF. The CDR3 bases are TGTGCCAGCTCACCACCCGCCGAGACCCAGTACTTC. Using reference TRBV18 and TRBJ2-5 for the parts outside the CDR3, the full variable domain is NAGVMQNPRHLVRRRGQEARLRCSPMKGHSHVYWYRQLPEEGLKFMVYLQKENIIDESGMPKERFSAEFPKEGPSILRIQQVVRGDSAAYFCASSPPAETQYFGPGTRLLVL.

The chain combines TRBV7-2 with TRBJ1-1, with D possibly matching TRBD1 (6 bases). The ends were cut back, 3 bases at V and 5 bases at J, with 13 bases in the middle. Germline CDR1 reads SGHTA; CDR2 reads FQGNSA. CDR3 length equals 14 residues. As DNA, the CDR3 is TGTGCCAGCAGCTTCCGGGACAAGGCTACTGAAGCTTTCTTT. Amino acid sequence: CASSFRDKATEAFF.

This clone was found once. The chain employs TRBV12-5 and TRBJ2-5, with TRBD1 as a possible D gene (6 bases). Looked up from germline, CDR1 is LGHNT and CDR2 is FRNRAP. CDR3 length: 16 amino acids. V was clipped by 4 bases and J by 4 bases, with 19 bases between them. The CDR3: CASGSIQGWRVETQYF. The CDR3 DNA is TGTGCTAGTGGTTCCATTCAGGGGTGGAGAGTAGAGACCCAGTACTTC.

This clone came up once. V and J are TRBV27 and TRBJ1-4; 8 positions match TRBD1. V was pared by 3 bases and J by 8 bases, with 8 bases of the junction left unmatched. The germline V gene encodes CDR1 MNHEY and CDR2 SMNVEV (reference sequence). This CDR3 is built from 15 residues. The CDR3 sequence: CASSLSGGLEEKLFF. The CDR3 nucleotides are TGTGCCAGCAGTTTGTCAGGGGGCTTGGAAGAAAAACTGTTTTTT. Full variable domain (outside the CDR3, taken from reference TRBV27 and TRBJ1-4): EAQVTQNPRYLITVTGKKLTVTCSQNMNHEYMSWYRQDPGLGLRQIYYSMNVEVTDKGDVPEGYKVSRKEKRNFPLILESPSPNQTSLYFCASSLSGGLEEKLFFGSGTQLSVL.

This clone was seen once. CDR3 bases: TGTGCCAGAACTAAAGGACAGGCGAACACCGGGGAGCTGTTTTTT. Encoded protein: CARTKGQANTGELFF. V gene TRBV2 combines with J gene TRBJ2-2; 7 nucleotides align to TRBD1. Germline lookup yields CDR1 SNHLY and CDR2 FYNNEI. The V segment lost 9 bases and the J segment 0 bases; nucleotides outside the gene matches: 7. The CDR3 sequence is 15 residues long.

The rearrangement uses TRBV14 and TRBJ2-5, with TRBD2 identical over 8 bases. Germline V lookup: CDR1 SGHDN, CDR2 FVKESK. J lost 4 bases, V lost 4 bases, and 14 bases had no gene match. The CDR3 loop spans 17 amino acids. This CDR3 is CASSPRVAGRLRETQYF. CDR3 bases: TGTGCCAGCAGCCCCCGAGTAGCGGGAAGGCTACGAGAGACCCAGTACTTC.

CDR3 DNA: TGTGCCAGCAGTGACGAAAGCCCTCAGCCCCAGCATTTT. This codes for CASSDESPQPQHF. The rearrangement uses TRBV2 and TRBJ1-5, with D uncertain. CDR1 is SNHLY, CDR2 FYNNEI, per germline. The V end lost 3 bases, the J end lost 6 bases, and 9 bases lay between the germline ends. This CDR3 is built from 13 residues.

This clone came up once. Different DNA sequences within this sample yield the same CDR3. Here the CDR3 DNA reads TGTGCCAGCAGCGTGGGCGGGTCCGGGGCCAACGTCCTGACTTTC. It codes for CASSVGGSGANVLTF. This sequence joins TRBV9 and TRBJ2-6; possibly TRBD2 for D (5 bases). Germline lookup yields CDR1 SGDLS and CDR2 YYNGEE. V was pared by 2 bases and J by 4 bases, with 10 bases between. This CDR3 is 15 amino acids long.

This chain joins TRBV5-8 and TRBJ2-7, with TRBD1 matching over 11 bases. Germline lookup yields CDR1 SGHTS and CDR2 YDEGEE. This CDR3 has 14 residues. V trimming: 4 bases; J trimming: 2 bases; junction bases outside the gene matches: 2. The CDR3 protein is CASSRGQGAYEQYF. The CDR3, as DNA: TGTGCCAGCAGCAGGGGACAGGGGGCCTACGAGCAGTACTTC.

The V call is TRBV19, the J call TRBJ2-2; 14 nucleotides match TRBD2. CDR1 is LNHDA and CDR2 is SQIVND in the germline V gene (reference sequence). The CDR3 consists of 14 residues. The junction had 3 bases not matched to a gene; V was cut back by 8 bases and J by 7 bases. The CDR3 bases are TGTGCCAGTGGGACTAGCGGGAGTCACGGGGAGCTGTTTTTT. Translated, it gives CASGTSGSHGELFF.

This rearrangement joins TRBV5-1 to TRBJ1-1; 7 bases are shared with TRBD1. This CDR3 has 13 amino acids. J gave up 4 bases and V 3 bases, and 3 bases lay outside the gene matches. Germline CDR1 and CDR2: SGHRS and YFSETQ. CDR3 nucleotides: TGCGCCAGCAGCTGGACAGGCTTCACTGAAGCTTTCTTT. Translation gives CASSWTGFTEAFF.

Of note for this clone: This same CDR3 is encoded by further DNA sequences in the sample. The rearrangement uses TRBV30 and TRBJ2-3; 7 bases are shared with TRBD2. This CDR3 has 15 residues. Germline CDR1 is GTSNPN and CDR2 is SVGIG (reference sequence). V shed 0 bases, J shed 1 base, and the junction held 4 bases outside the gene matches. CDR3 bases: TGTGCCTGGAGTGTACTGGCGGGGGGCACAGATACGCAGTATTTT. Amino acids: CAWSVLAGGTDTQYF.

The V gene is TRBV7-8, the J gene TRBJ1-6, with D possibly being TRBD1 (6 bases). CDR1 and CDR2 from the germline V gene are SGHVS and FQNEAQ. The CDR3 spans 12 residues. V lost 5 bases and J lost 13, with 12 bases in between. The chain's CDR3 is CASSQGRIPLHF. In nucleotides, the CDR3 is TGTGCCAGCAGCCAGGGGAGGATCCCCCTCCACTTT.

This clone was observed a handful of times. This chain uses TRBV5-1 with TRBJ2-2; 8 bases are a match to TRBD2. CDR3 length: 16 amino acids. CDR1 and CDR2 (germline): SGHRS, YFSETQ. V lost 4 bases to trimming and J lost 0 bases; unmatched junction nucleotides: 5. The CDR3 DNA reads TGCGCCAGCAGCACCACTAGCGGAACGAACACCGGGGAGCTGTTTTTT. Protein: CASSTTSGTNTGELFF.

This CDR3 reads CASSVGDRANGYTF. CDR3 coding DNA: TGTGCCAGCAGCGTAGGGGACAGGGCAAATGGCTACACCTTC. V usage is TRBV9 and J usage is TRBJ1-2; TRBD1 matches at 9 bases. CDR1 SGDLS and CDR2 YYNGEE come from the germline V gene. J was trimmed by 6 bases and V by 0 bases; bases with no gene match: 3. The CDR3 is 14 residues long.

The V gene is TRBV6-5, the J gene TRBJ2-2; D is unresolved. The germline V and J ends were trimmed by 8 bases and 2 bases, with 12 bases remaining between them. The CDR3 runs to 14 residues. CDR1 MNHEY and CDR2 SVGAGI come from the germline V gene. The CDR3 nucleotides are TGTGCCAGCTTTAGGGCTCTTAACACCGGGGAGCTGTTTTTT. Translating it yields CASFRALNTGELFF.

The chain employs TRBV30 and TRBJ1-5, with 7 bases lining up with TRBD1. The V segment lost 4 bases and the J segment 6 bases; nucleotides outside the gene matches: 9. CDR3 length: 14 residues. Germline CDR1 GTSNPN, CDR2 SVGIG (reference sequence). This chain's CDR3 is CAWNAGGFGQPQHF. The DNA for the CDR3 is TGTGCCTGGAATGCAGGGGGTTTCGGTCAGCCCCAGCATTTT.

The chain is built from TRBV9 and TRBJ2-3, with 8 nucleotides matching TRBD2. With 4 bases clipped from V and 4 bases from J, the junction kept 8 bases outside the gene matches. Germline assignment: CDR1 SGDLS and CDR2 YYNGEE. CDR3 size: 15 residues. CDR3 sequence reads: CASSTPGLGSDTQYF. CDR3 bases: TGTGCCAGCAGCACACCGGGACTAGGGTCAGATACGCAGTATTTT. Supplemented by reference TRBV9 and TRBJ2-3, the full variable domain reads DSGVTQTPKHLITATGQRVTLRCSPRSGDLSVYWYQQSLDQGLQFLIQYYNGEERAKGNILERFSAQQFPDLHSELNLSSLELGDSALYFCASSTPGLGSDTQYFGPGTRLTVL.

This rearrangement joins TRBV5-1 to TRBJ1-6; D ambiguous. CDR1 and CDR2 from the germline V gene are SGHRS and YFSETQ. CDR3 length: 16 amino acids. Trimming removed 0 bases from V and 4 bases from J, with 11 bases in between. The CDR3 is CASSLAPGRYNSPLHF. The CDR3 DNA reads TGCGCCAGCAGCTTGGCCCCAGGAAGGTATAATTCACCCCTCCACTTT.

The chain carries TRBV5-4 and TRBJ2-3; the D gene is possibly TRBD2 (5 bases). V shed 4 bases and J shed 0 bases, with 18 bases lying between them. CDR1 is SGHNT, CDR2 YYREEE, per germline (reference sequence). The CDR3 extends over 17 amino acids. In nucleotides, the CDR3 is TGTGCCAGCAGCCCGGGATCCCGAGACTTCAGCACAGATACGCAGTATTTT. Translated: CASSPGSRDFSTDTQYF.

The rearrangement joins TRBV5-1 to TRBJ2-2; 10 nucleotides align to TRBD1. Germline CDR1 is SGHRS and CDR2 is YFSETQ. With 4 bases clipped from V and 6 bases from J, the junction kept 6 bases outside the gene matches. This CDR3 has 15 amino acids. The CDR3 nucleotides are TGCGCCAGCAGCCGGGGGACAGGGGAGGCCGGGGAGCTGTTTTTT. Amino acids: CASSRGTGEAGELFF.

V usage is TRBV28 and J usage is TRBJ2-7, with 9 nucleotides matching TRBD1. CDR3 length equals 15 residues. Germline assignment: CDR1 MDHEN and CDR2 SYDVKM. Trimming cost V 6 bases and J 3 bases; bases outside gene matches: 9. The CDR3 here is CASRTAGTGIYEQYF. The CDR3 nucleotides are TGTGCCAGCAGAACCGCCGGGACAGGGATCTACGAGCAGTACTTC.

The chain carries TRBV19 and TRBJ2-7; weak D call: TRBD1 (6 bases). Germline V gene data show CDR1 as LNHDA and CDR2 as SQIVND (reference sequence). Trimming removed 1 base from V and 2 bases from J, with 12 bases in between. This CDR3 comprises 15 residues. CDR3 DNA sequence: TGTGCCAGTAGTATAGGCCAGGGGAGCACCTACGAGCAGTACTTC. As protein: CASSIGQGSTYEQYF.

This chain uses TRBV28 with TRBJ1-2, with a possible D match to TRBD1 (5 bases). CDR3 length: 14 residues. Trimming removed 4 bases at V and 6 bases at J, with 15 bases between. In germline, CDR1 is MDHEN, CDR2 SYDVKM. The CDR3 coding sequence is TGTGCCAGCAGTTCGGAGGGGACGGTGGATGGCTACACCTTC. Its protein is CASSSEGTVDGYTF.

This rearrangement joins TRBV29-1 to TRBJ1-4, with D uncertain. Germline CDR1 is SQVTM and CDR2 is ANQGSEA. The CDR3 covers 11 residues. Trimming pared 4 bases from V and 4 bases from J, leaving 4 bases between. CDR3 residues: CSVVGNEKLFF. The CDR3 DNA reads TGCAGCGTTGTGGGTAATGAAAAACTGTTTTTT.

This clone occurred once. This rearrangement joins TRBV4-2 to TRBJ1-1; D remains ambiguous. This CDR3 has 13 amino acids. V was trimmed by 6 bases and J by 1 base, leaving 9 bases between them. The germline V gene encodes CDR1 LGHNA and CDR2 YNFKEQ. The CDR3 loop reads CASSHDRNTEAFF. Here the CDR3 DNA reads TGTGCCAGCAGTCATGACCGGAACACTGAAGCTTTCTTT.

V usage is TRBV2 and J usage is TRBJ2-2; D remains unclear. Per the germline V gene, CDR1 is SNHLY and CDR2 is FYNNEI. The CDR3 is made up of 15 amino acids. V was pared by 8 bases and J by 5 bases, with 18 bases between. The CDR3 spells CASFNTLRWTGELFF. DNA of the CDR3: TGTGCCAGCTTCAACACCTTGCGGTGGACCGGGGAGCTGTTTTTT.

For the CDR3, the DNA is TGTGCCAGCAGCTTTGGGGGTTTTGGCACTGAAGCTTTCTTT. Amino acid sequence: CASSFGGFGTEAFF. This chain links TRBV7-6 with TRBJ1-1; maybe TRBD1 (5 bases). Looked up from germline, CDR1 is SGHVS and CDR2 is FNYEAQ. The CDR3 consists of 14 residues. V lost 3 bases to trimming and J lost 4 bases, with 12 bases between them.

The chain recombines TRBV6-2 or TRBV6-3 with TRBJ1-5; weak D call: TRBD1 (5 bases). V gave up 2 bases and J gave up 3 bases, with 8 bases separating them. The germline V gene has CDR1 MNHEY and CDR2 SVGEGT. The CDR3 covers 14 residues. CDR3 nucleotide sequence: TGTGCCAGCAGTTACAGGGGTTACAATCAGCCCCAGCATTTT. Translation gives CASSYRGYNQPQHF.